The clone carrying this T cell receptor beta chain was counted only a few times. Its antigen is unknown. The data originate from a study of neurological immune-mediated disorders. Notes on the study in general: With the multiple sclerosis repertoire cluster, neither clinical nor MRI features showed any association.

The CDR3 is 16 residues long. Germline V gene data show CDR1 as SEHNR and CDR2 as FQNEAQ (reference sequence). V gave up 5 bases and J gave up 4 bases; unmatched junction bases: 10. The cDNA came from 5'RACE, which used 10-nucleotide random UMIs. TCRdb reanalysed the 5' RACE reads using MiXCR and keeps one entry per CDR3 protein. The table has about 120,000 distinct CDR3 sequences, roughly 3.1% seen once. The clonotype originates from a woman in her twenties or thirties with multiple sclerosis. The specimen sequenced was PBMCs. The V call is TRBV7-9, the J call TRBJ1-1, with TRBD1 matching over 10 bases. CDR3 amino acids: CASSADRGRGSTEAFF. CDR3 coding DNA: TGTGCCAGCAGCGCAGACAGGGGGCGAGGAAGCACTGAAGCTTTCTTT.